The 8 T cell receptor beta chains below come from one sample, sequenced in a study of shared clonotypes between healthy human individuals. Profiling relied on immunoSEQ multiplex PCR, and the TCRdb table lists in-frame clones only, not all of them. Of approximately 2.1 million clones in the sample, more than 85% were seen once. Sequenced input: naive CD4+ T cells from PBMCs. Subset in this sample: CD45RA+ positively selected. These receptors came from a man aged 18 to 30 in good health. Some clones in this sample may be carry-over from other donors' samples.

The chain uses TRBV11-2 and TRBJ2-2; 12 positions agree with TRBD2. Germline loops: CDR1 SGHAT, CDR2 FQNNGV. V shed 2 bases, J shed 6 bases, and the junction held 4 bases outside the gene matches. This CDR3 is 16 amino acids long. This CDR3 is CASSLRLAGAAGELFF. The CDR3 DNA is TGTGCCAGCAGCTTAAGACTAGCGGGAGCGGCCGGGGAGCTGTTTTTT.

The gene calls are TRBV5-1 and TRBJ2-7; 9 nucleotides match TRBD2. V lost 0 bases and J lost 3; bases outside the gene matches: 7. There are 16 residues in the CDR3. Germline loops: CDR1 SGHRS, CDR2 YFSETQ. The CDR3 here is CASSLGQLAGYYEQYF. CDR3 nucleotides: TGCGCCAGCAGCTTGGGCCAACTAGCGGGCTACTACGAGCAGTACTTC.

The gene calls are TRBV18 and TRBJ1-1; possible D gene TRBD1, 6 bases. Trimming cost V 2 bases and J 5 bases, with 15 bases left between them. Germline V gene data show CDR1 as KGHSH and CDR2 as LQKENI. This CDR3 is built from 15 residues. The CDR3 DNA follows: TGTGCCAGCTCACCAGGATTTGAGACAGGAACTGAAGCTTTCTTT. The encoded protein is CASSPGFETGTEAFF.

V usage is TRBV5-1 and J usage is TRBJ1-5; D not certain. CDR1 and CDR2 from the germline V gene are SGHRS and YFSETQ. V lost 5 bases and J lost 5, with 11 bases in between. The CDR3 loop spans 13 amino acids. CDR3 in amino acids: CASRSQVDQPQHF. The CDR3 DNA is TGCGCCAGCAGGTCCCAGGTTGATCAGCCCCAGCATTTT.

This clone has only one observation. The sample contains more than one DNA sequence encoding this CDR3. This chain joins TRBV29-1 and TRBJ1-2; TRBD1 might be the D (6 bases). V was pared by 6 bases and J by 1 base, with 12 bases between. The CDR3 totals 13 residues. Per the germline V gene, CDR1 is SQVTM and CDR2 is ANQGSEA. The CDR3 nucleotides read TGCAGCGTCGGGACACTGCTTAACTATGGCTACACCTTC. This translates into CSVGTLLNYGYTF.

The chain joins TRBV5-1 to TRBJ2-2; 9 bases agree with TRBD2. CDR1 and CDR2 (germline): SGHRS, YFSETQ. The V gene end was trimmed by 4 bases and the J gene end by 3 bases; junction bases not matched to a gene: 4. The CDR3 runs to 15 residues. In DNA form, the CDR3 reads TGCGCCAGCAGCATAGCGGGAGCGCACACCGGGGAGCTGTTTTTT. It specifies CASSIAGAHTGELFF.

This chain connects TRBV5-1 to TRBJ2-2, with D perhaps TRBD2 (6 bases). The CDR3 loop spans 16 amino acids. The V and J ends lost 2 bases and 2 bases respectively, with 13 bases between them. Germline loops: CDR1 SGHRS, CDR2 YFSETQ. The CDR3 protein is CASSFGPGLNTGELFF. The CDR3 DNA follows: TGCGCCAGCAGCTTCGGTCCGGGACTCAACACCGGGGAGCTGTTTTTT.

The rearrangement links TRBV6-1 to TRBJ2-2; 8 nucleotides line up with TRBD1. The CDR3 runs 18 residues. Germline V gene lookup returns CDR1 MNHNS and CDR2 SASEGT. Trimming removed 4 bases from V and 0 bases from J; junction bases left unmatched: 10. The CDR3 DNA follows: TGTGCCAGCAGTGGGGGGACAGGACAGGGCGCGAACACCGGGGAGCTGTTTTTT. Residues: CASSGGTGQGANTGELFF.